The sequence of this T cell receptor (beta chain) was determined in a study of T cell responses to AZD1222 COVID-19 vaccine. The CDR3 is made up of 14 amino acids. Germline V gene data show CDR1 as SQVTM and CDR2 as ANQGSEA. The V segment lost 6 bases and the J segment 4 bases; nucleotides outside the gene matches: 7. TCRdb keeps only in-frame clones here, not all; method: immunoSEQ multiplex PCR. The table lists 90,000 to 120,000 clones, around 93% of them singletons. V usage is TRBV29-1 and J usage is TRBJ2-2; TRBD1 aligns across 8 bases. The clonotype comes from an adult who received the AZD1222 COVID-19 vaccine. Sample: peripheral blood, taken 28 days after the second AZD1222 dose. The CDR3 is CSVIRGPITGELFF. The CDR3 DNA follows: TGCAGCGTCATCAGGGGGCCGATCACCGGGGAGCTGTTTTTT.